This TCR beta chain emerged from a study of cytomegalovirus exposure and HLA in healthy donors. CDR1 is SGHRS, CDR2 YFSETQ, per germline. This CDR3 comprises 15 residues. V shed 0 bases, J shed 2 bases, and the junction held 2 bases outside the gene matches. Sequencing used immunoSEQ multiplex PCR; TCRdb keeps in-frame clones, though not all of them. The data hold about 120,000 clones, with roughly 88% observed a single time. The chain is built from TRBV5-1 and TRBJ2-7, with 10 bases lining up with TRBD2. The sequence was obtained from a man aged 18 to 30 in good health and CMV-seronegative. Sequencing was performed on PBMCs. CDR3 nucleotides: TGCGCCAGCAGCTTGGGTAGCGGGGGGACCTACGAGCAGTACTTC. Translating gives CASSLGSGGTYEQYF.